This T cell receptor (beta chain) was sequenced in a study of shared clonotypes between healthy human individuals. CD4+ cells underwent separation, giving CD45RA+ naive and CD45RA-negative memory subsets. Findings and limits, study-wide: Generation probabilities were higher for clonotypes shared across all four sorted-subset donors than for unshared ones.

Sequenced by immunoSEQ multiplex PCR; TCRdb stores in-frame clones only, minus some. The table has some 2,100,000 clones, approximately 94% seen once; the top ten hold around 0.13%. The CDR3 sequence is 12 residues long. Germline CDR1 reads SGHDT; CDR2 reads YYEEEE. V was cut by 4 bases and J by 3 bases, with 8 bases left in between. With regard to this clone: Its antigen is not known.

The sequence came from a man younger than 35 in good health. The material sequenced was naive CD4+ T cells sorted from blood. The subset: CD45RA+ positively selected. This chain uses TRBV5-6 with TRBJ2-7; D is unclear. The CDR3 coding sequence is TGTGCCAGCAGCCAGGCACTCTACGAGCAGTACTTC. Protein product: CASSQALYEQYF.